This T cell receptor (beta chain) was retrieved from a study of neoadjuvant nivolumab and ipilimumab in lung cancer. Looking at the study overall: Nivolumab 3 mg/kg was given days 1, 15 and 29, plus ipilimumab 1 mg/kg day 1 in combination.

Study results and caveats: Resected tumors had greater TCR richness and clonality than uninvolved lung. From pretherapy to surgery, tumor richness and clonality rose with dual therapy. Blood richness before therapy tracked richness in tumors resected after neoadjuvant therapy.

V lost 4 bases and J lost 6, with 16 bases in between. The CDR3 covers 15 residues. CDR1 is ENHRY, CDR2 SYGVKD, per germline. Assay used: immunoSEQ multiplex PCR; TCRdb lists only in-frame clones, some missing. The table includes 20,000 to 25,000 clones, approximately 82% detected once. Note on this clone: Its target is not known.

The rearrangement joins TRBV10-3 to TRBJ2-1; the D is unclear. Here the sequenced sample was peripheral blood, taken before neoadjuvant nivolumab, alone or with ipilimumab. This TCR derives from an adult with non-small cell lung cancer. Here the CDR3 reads CAISAPGTLSNEQFF. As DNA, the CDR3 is TGTGCCATCAGTGCTCCAGGCACCCTGTCCAATGAGCAGTTCTTC.